This T cell receptor beta chain is from a study of identical twins. Findings of the study overall: The conclusions drew on cross-sectional statistical analysis instead of tracking the same donors. Compared with unrelated sharing, twin-shared out-of-frame alpha sequences had more low-probability sequences. There was more out-of-frame TCR alpha sharing in monozygotic twins than models estimated.

TCRdb redid the calling of the 5' RACE reads with MiXCR, one entry per CDR3 protein. The sample records 200,000 to 300,000 distinct CDR3 sequences, roughly 10% being singletons. Healthy Caucasians provided all donations. V was shortened by 0 bases and J by 4 bases, with 11 bases between the two germline ends. The CDR3 loop spans 15 amino acids. Germline V gene data show CDR1 as SGHKS and CDR2 as YYEKEE (reference sequence). Remarks on this clonotype: Its antigen is unidentified.

The specimen was memory T cells sorted from blood. The sequence derives from a man in his fifties in good health. This chain connects TRBV5-5 to TRBJ1-5, with D tentatively TRBD1 (5 bases). The CDR3 here is CASSLAGGVNQPQHF. The CDR3 DNA is TGTGCCAGCAGCTTGGCCGGGGGGGTGAATCAGCCCCAGCATTTT. Complete variable domain (other parts from reference TRBV5-5 and TRBJ1-5): DAGVTQSPTHLIKTRGQQVTLRCSPISGHKSVSWYQQVLGQGPQFIFQYYEKEERGRGNFPDRFSARQFPNYSSELNVNALLLGDSALYLCASSLAGGVNQPQHFGDGTRLSIL.